This TCR beta chain was sequenced for a study of blood T cell repertoires in COVID-19. Overall study context: Collection of acute and convalescent COVID-19 samples took place in the United States, Italy and Spain.

In the original analysis: Amplification from reference gene primers served as the basis for estimated nucleated cell counts. This table comes from immunoSEQ multiplex PCR, and its TCRdb copy is limited to in-frame clones, with some not included. V, J and clone size derive from that table, while D and trimming were established from the DNA sequence. The repertoire holds more than 65,000 clones, with around 88% as singletons. This clone was recorded once. This CDR3 is 18 amino acids long. Germline CDR1 SGHRS, CDR2 YFSETQ. Trimming cost V 6 bases and J 1 base; bases outside gene matches: 8. The sequence was obtained from a man aged 50 to 59 with active COVID-19. V is TRBV5-1 and J is TRBJ2-4; 15 positions match TRBD2. Sequencing input: peripheral blood. The CDR3 DNA is TGCGCCAGCACCTCCGGGACTAGCGGGGGGCTGGCCAAAAACATTCAGTACTTC. Translation: CASTSGTSGGLAKNIQYF. The full variable domain, its missing parts supplied by reference TRBV5-1 and TRBJ2-4, is KAGVTQTPRYLIKTRGQQVTLSCSPISGHRSVSWYQQTPGQGLQFLFEYFSETQRNKGNFPGRFSGRQFSNSRSEMNVSTLELGDSALYLCASTSGTSGGLAKNIQYFGAGTRLSVL.